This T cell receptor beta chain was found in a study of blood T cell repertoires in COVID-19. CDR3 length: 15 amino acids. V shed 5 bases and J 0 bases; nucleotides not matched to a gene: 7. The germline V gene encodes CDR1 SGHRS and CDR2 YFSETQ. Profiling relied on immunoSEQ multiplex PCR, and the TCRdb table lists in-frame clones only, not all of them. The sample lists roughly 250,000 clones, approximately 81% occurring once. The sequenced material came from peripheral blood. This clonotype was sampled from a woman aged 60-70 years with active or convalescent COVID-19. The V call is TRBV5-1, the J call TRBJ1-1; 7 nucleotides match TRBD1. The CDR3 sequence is CASRTGTVVNTEAFF. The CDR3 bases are TGCGCCAGCAGAACCGGGACAGTAGTGAACACTGAAGCTTTCTTT.